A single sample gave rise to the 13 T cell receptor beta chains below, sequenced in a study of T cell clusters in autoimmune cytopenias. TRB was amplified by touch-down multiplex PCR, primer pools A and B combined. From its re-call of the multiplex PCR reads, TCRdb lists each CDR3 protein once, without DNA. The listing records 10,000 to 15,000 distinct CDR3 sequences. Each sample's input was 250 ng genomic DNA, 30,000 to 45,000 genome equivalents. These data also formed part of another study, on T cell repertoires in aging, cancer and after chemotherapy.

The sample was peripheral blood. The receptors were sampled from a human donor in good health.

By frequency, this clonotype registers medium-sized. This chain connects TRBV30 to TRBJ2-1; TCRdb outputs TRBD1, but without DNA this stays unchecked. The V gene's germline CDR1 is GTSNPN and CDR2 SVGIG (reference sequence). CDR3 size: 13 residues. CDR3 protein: CAWSLDRGNEQFF.

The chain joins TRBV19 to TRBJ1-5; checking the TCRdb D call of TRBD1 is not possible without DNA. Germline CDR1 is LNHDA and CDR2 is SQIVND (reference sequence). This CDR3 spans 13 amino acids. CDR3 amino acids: CASSNREVQPQHF.

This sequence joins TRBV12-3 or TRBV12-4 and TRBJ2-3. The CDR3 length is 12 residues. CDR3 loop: CASSGITDTQYF.

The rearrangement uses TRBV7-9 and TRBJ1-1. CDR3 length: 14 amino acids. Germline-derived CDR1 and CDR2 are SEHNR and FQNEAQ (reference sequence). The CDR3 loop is CASSGLVVNTEAFF.

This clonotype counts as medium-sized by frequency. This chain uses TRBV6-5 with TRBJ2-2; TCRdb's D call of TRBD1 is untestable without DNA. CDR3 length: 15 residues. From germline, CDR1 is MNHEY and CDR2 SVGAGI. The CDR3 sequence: CASNFAGRGTGELFF.

The chain's CDR3 is CASSLNRYTDTQYF. The chain has TRBV12-3 or TRBV12-4 and TRBJ2-3. The CDR3 runs 14 residues.

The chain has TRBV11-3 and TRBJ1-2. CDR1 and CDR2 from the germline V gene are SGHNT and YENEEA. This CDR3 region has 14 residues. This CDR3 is CASSLDSAEGAETF. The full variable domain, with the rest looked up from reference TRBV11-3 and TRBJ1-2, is EAGVVQSPRYKIIEKKQPVAFWCNPISGHNTLYWYLQNLGQGPELLIRYENEEAVDDSQLPKDRFSAERLKGVDSTLKIQPAELGDSAVYLCASSLDSAEGAETFGSGTRLTVV.

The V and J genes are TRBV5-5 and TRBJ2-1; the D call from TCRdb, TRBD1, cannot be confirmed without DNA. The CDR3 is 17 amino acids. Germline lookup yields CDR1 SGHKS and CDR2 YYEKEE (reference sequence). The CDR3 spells CASSLHSTGRSYNEQFF. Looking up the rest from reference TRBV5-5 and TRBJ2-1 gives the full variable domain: DAGVTQSPTHLIKTRGQQVTLRCSPISGHKSVSWYQQVLGQGPQFIFQYYEKEERGRGNFPDRFSARQFPNYSSELNVNALLLGDSALYLCASSLHSTGRSYNEQFFGPGTRLTVL.

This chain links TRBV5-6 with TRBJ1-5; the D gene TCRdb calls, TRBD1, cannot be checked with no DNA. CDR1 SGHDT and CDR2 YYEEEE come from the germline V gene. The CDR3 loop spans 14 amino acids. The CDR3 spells CASSHRASNQPQHF. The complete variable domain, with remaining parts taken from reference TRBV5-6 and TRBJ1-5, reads DAGVTQSPTHLIKTRGQQVTLRCSPKSGHDTVSWYQQALGQGPQFIFQYYEEEERQRGNFPDRFSGHQFPNYSSELNVNALLLGDSALYLCASSHRASNQPQHFGDGTRLSIL.

CDR3 sequence: CASSISLDSPLHF. The chain couples TRBV19 to TRBJ1-6. Germline values: CDR1 LNHDA, CDR2 SQIVND (reference sequence). CDR3 size: 13 residues.

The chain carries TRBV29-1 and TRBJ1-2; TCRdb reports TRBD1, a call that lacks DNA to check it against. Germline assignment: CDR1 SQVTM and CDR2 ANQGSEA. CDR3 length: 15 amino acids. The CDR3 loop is CSVEDVQGRSGGYTF.

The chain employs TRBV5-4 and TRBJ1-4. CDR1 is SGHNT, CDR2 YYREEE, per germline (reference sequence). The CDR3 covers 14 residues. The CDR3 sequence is CASSSDSNIGKLFF.

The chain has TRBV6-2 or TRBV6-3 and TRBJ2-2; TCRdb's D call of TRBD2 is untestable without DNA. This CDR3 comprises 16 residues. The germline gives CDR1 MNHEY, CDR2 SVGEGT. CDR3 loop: CASRPLAGGPTGELFF.